This T cell receptor (beta chain) derives from a study of cytomegalovirus exposure and HLA in healthy donors. Method: immunoSEQ multiplex PCR; TCRdb's copy keeps in-frame clones and lacks some. Counted here are hundreds of thousands of clones, 86% occurring once; the ten biggest clones make up under 0.9%. Germline CDR1 SGHDT, CDR2 YYEEEE. The V end was cut by 4 bases, the J end by 3 bases, with 13 bases between. The CDR3 has 14 amino acids. The specimen sequenced was PBMCs. This chain uses TRBV5-6 with TRBJ1-1; the D gene is possibly TRBD1 (5 bases). This sequence originates from a woman aged 18-29 years in good health and CMV-seronegative. DNA for the CDR3: TGTGCCAGCAGCCTGCAACAGGTCCACACTGAAGCTTTCTTT. It specifies CASSLQQVHTEAFF. Full variable domain (rest looked up from reference TRBV5-6 and TRBJ1-1): DAGVTQSPTHLIKTRGQQVTLRCSPKSGHDTVSWYQQALGQGPQFIFQYYEEEERQRGNFPDRFSGHQFPNYSSELNVNALLLGDSALYLCASSLQQVHTEAFFGQGTRLTVV.